The clone carrying this TCR beta chain came up once. What it binds is not known. This entry comes from a study of blood T cells in healthy people across ages. Study conclusions and caveats: Long-lived and aged donors differed, with more naive CD4+ cells and higher diversity in the long-lived. Per million T cells, TCR beta diversity dropped about linearly as age rose.

Primers used in a second PCR of about 6 to 11 cycles were a sample-barcoded 5' primer and a J-beta primer mix. From the 5' RACE reads, TCRdb called clonotypes with MiXCR, one entry per CDR3 protein. The sample shows 1.5 million to 2 million distinct CDR3 sequences, 28% of them seen only once. The sample consisted of blood. The sequence came from a woman aged 25 to 39 in good health.

CDR3 in amino acids: CASSRTGGRQDTQYF. The CDR3 DNA is TGCGCCAGCAGTCGTACTGGCGGGAGGCAAGATACGCAGTATTTT. The chain links TRBV5-1 to TRBJ2-3; the match to TRBD2 covers 8 bases. V shed 5 bases, J shed 5 bases, and the junction held 10 bases outside the gene matches. Germline V CDR1 and CDR2: SGHRS, YFSETQ. The CDR3 is 15 residues long.